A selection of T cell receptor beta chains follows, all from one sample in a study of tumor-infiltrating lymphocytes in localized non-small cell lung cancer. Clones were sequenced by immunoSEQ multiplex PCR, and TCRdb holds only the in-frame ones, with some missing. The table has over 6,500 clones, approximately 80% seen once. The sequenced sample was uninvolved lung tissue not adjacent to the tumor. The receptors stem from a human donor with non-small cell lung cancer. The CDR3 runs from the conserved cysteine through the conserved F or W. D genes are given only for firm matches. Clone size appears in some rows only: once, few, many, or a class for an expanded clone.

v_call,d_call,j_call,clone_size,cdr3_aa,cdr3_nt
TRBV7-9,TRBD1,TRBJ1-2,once,CASSPPFPGQGNYTF,TGTGCCAGCAGCCCACCGTTCCCGGGACAGGGGAACTACACCTTC
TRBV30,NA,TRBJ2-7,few,CAWRKISDYEQYF,TGTGCCTGGAGAAAGATTTCGGACTACGAGCAGTACTTC
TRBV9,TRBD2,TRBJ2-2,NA,CASSVEGLAGVTGELFF,TGTGCCAGCAGCGTAGAGGGACTAGCGGGGGTCACCGGGGAGCTGTTTTTT
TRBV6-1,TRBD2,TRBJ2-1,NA,CASSLAGAYNEQFF,TGTGCCAGCAGTTTGGCGGGAGCCTACAATGAGCAGTTCTTC
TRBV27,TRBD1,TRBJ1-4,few,CASSLGQGSNEKLFF,TGTGCCAGCAGTTTAGGACAGGGATCTAATGAAAAACTGTTTTTT
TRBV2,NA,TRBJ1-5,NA,CASSVRVSNQPQHF,TGTGCCAGCAGTGTCAGGGTTAGCAATCAGCCCCAGCATTTT
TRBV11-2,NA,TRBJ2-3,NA,CASSFLHSMTAITQYF,TGTGCCAGCAGCTTCCTACATTCTATGACAGCGATTACGCAGTATTTT
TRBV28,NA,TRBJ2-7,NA,CASSLLSGTDQYF,TGTGCCAGCAGTTTATTGAGTGGGACTGATCAGTACTTC
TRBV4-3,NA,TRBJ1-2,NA,CASSHPERPKHYGYTF,TGCGCCAGCAGCCACCCTGAAAGACCGAAACACTATGGCTACACCTTC
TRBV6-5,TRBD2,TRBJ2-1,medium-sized,CASRERGGYNEQFF,TGTGCCAGCAGGGAGCGGGGGGGCTACAATGAGCAGTTCTTC
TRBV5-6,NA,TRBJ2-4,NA,CASSLQGAGGIIQYF,TGTGCCAGCAGCCTCCAGGGGGCCGGGGGGATCATTCAGTACTTC
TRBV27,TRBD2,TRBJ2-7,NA,CASSRTSGYEQYF,TGTGCCAGCAGCCGAACTAGCGGCTACGAGCAGTACTTC
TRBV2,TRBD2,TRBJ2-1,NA,CASSEVAGANYNEQFF,TGTGCCAGCAGTGAAGTGGCGGGAGCGAACTACAATGAGCAGTTCTTC
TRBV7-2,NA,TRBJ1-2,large,CASSLTDYGYTF,TGTGCCAGCAGCCTGACAGACTATGGCTACACCTTC
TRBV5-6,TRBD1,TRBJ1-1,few,CASSRTGEGTEAFF,TGTGCCAGCAGCCGCACAGGGGAGGGTACTGAAGCTTTCTTT
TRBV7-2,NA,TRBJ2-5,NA,CASSLGQIKETQYF,TGTGCCAGCAGCTTAGGACAGATTAAGGAGACCCAGTACTTC
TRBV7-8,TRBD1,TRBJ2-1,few,CASSLETGGVYEQFF,TGTGCCAGCAGCTTAGAGACAGGGGGCGTCTATGAGCAGTTCTTC
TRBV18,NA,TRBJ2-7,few,CASSAAVSYEQYF,TGTGCCAGCTCAGCGGCGGTCTCCTACGAGCAGTACTTC
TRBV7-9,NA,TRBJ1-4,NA,CASSPQTGGGEKLFF,TGTGCCAGCAGCCCACAGACCGGCGGGGGGGAAAAACTGTTTTTT
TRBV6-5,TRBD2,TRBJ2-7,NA,CASSPYSGGPYEQYF,TGTGCCAGCAGTCCCTATAGCGGGGGCCCCTACGAGCAGTACTTC
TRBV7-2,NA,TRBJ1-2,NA,CASSPTWLGGNYGYTF,TGTGCCAGCAGCCCTACATGGCTCGGCGGGAACTATGGCTACACCTTC
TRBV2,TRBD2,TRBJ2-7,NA,CASSEGLGLLYEQYF,TGTGCCAGCAGTGAAGGCCTGGGACTATTGTACGAGCAGTACTTC
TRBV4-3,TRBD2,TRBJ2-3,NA,CASSQESTAGFTDTQYF,TGCGCCAGCAGCCAAGAGTCGACAGCGGGATTCACAGATACGCAGTATTTT
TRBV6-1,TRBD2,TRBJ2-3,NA,CASRGLAGDSTQYF,TGTGCCAGCAGGGGACTAGCGGGAGACAGTACGCAGTATTTT
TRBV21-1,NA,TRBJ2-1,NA,CAITGRNEQFF,TGTGCCATTACGGGCCGGAATGAGCAGTTCTTC
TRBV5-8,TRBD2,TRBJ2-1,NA,CASSLDGTSGNNEQFF,TGTGCCAGCAGCCTGGACGGGACTAGCGGGAACAATGAGCAGTTCTTC
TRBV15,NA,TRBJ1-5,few,CATSRDQNNQPQHF,TGTGCCACCAGCAGAGATCAAAATAATCAGCCCCAGCATTTT
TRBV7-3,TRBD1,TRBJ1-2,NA,CASSLDPARGVYGYTF,TGTGCCAGCAGCTTAGACCCGGCCAGGGGGGTCTATGGCTACACCTTC
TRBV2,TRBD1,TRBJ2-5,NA,CASTAGGETQYF,TGTGCCAGCACGGCAGGGGGAGAGACCCAGTACTTC
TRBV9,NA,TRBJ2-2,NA,CASSVVPDSGTGELFF,TGTGCCAGCAGCGTAGTACCAGACAGCGGGACCGGGGAGCTGTTTTTT
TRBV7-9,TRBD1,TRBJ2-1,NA,CASKWTGTYNEQFF,TGTGCCAGCAAGTGGACAGGAACCTACAATGAGCAGTTCTTC
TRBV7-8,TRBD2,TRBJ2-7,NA,CASSAAGGPFEQYF,TGTGCCAGCAGCGCCGCGGGGGGGCCTTTTGAGCAGTACTTC
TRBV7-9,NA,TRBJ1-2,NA,CASSPSQGGYTF,TGTGCCAGCAGCCCCAGCCAGGGTGGCTACACCTTC
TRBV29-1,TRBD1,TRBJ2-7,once,CSVNRGPYEQYF,TGCAGCGTTAACAGGGGGCCCTACGAGCAGTACTTC
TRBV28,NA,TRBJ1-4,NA,CASSLMTAPTNEKLFF,TGTGCCAGCAGTTTAATGACAGCTCCAACTAATGAAAAACTGTTTTTT
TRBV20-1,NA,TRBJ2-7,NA,CSARTVLEQYF,TGCAGTGCTAGGACCGTTCTTGAGCAGTACTTC
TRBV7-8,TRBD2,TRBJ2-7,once,CASSRTSGGNEQYF,TGTGCCAGCAGCCGGACTAGCGGGGGCAACGAGCAGTACTTC
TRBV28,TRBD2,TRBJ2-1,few,CASSLGLATYNEQFF,TGTGCCAGCAGCCTGGGACTAGCGACCTACAATGAGCAGTTCTTC
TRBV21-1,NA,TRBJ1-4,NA,CASSKVRVATNEKLFF,TGTGCCAGCAGCAAAGTCAGGGTGGCAACTAATGAAAAACTGTTTTTT
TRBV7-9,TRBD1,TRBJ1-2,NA,CASSWGETGEGGYTF,TGTGCCAGCAGCTGGGGCGAGACAGGGGAAGGTGGCTACACCTTC
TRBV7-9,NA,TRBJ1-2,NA,CASSLDRGAGGYTF,TGTGCCAGCAGCTTAGATCGGGGGGCTGGTGGCTACACCTTC
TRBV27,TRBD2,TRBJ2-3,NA,CASSLLREISTDTQYF,TGTGCCAGCAGTTTATTGCGGGAGATAAGCACAGATACGCAGTATTTT
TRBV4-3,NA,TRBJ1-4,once,CASSRAVPAANEKLFF,TGCGCCAGCAGCCGGGCCGTCCCGGCGGCTAATGAAAAACTGTTTTTT
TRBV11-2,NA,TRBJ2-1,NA,CASSLGALPYNEQFF,TGTGCCAGCAGCTTAGGCGCGCTCCCCTACAATGAGCAGTTCTTC
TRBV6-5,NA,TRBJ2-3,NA,CASRYNGADTQYF,TGTGCCAGCCGTTACAACGGGGCAGATACGCAGTATTTT
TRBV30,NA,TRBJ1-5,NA,CAWSVRRLGNQPQHF,TGTGCCTGGAGTGTAAGAAGACTAGGCAATCAGCCCCAGCATTTT
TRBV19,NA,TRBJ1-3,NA,CASSNMISGNTIYF,TGTGCCAGTAGCAACATGATCTCTGGAAACACCATATATTTT
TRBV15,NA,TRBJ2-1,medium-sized,CATSRGRGTNYNEQFF,TGTGCCACCAGCAGAGGACGGGGTACCAACTACAATGAGCAGTTCTTC
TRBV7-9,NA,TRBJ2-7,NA,CASSSGTPHEQYF,TGTGCCAGCAGCAGCGGGACACCCCACGAGCAGTACTTC
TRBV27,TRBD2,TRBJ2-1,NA,CASSFGREFNEQFF,TGTGCCAGCAGTTTCGGGCGGGAGTTCAATGAGCAGTTCTTC
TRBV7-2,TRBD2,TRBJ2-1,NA,CASSPRTSGRSSYNEQFF,TGTGCCAGCAGCCCCAGGACTAGCGGCAGGAGCTCCTACAATGAGCAGTTCTTC
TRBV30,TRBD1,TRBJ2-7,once,CAWTSGQGYEQYF,TGTGCCTGGACTTCGGGACAGGGCTACGAGCAGTACTTC
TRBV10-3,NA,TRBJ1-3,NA,CAISDLDSSGNTIYF,TGTGCCATCAGTGATCTAGACAGCTCTGGAAACACCATATATTTT
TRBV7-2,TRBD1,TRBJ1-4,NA,CASSIDRGYEKLFF,TGTGCCAGCAGCATCGACAGGGGGTACGAAAAACTGTTTTTT